This T cell receptor beta chain was captured by sequencing in a study of tumor-infiltrating lymphocytes in primary liver carcinoma. The overall study: Productive TCRbeta reads per sample were roughly 3.5 to 7.13 million, not differing by tissue.

Germline lookup yields CDR1 MNHNS and CDR2 SASEGT. CDR3 length: 15 amino acids. The V segment lost 2 bases and the J segment 0 bases; nucleotides outside the gene matches: 1. Bulk tissue was left unsorted, and RNA and DNA were co-extracted from 20-30 mg of it. From 450 to 550 ng total RNA, TCR beta cDNA was generated with a primer in the constant region. Modified slightly, ARM-PCR produced TCR beta libraries over three nested multiplex PCR rounds. Each of the first two PCR rounds ran 9 to 11 cycles with TRBV1-TRBV30 forward and C-beta reverse primers. Using its own MiXCR run on the multiplex PCR reads, TCRdb lists one record per CDR3 protein. Among fewer than 75,000 distinct CDR3 sequences listed, over 60% were seen once. The table lists this clonotype with many counts.

This clonotype originated in a man aged 35 to 55 with primary liver carcinoma and hepatitis B virus infection. Sequencing was carried out using liver tumor tissue from sampling region 4. Subset noted: tumor region T4, right-lateral pole. The J gene is TRBJ2-3, the V gene TRBV6-1, with 8 bases fitting TRBD2. CDR3 sequence reads: CASSELAGSTDTQYF. In DNA, the CDR3 is TGTGCCAGCAGTGAACTAGCGGGTAGCACAGATACGCAGTATTTT.